The 11 T cell receptor beta chains below were found in one sample sequenced in a study of metastatic and nonmetastatic thyroid tumors. TCRdb ran MiXCR on the PCR reads. The sample comprises 10,000 to 12,000 clones, under 30% of which are singletons, and about 10% rests with the top ten. Patients underwent thyroid surgery, and none had received any treatment before it. The sample comprised tumor tissue. All receptors come from a male donor with papillary thyroid cancer or a benign thyroid nodule (not recorded which). Some clones in this sample may be carry-over from other donors' samples.

DNA of the CDR3: TGCAGTGCTAGACCAGGGGCCTACAATGAGCAGTTCTTC. Translation: CSARPGAYNEQFF. The gene calls are TRBV20-1 and TRBJ2-1; D might be TRBD1 (6 bases). This CDR3 has 13 amino acids. V was shortened by 2 bases and J by 2 bases, with 7 bases between the two germline ends. Looked up from germline, CDR1 is DFQATT and CDR2 is SNEGSKA (reference sequence).

This clone is labeled as medium-sized. This rearrangement joins TRBV20-1 to TRBJ1-2; D remains ambiguous. The CDR3 extends over 12 amino acids. Germline V gene lookup returns CDR1 DFQATT and CDR2 SNEGSKA (reference sequence). V was shortened by 5 bases and J by 1 base, with 8 bases between the two germline ends. CDR3 residues: CSADGVNYGYTF. Here the CDR3 DNA reads TGCAGTGCTGACGGGGTTAACTATGGCTACACCTTC.

This clone is deemed medium-sized. CDR3 sequence: CSAAVGAGGLYEQYV. The CDR3, as DNA: TGCAGTGCTGCAGTAGGAGCGGGAGGCTTATACGAGCAGTACGTC. V usage is TRBV20-1 and J usage is TRBJ2-7; 9 bases are shared with TRBD2. V lost 5 bases, J lost 4 bases, and 12 bases stayed unmatched. The CDR3 covers 15 residues. Germline values: CDR1 DFQATT, CDR2 SNEGSKA (reference sequence).

This clone is labeled medium-sized (0.01 to 0.1%). The rearrangement links TRBV19 to TRBJ1-5, with 7 bases that match TRBD1. CDR3 length equals 15 residues. V gave up 4 bases and J gave up 5 bases; unmatched junction bases: 8. Germline V gene sequence: CDR1 LNHDA, CDR2 SQIVND (reference sequence). This CDR3 is CASSTGTVLYQPQHF. CDR3 DNA sequence: TGTGCCAGTAGTACCGGGACAGTTCTTTATCAGCCCCAGCATTTT. Full variable domain (outside the CDR3, taken from reference TRBV19 and TRBJ1-5): DGGITQSPKYLFRKEGQNVTLSCEQNLNHDAMYWYRQDPGQGLRLIYYSQIVNDFQKGDIAEGYSVSREKKESFPLTVTSAQKNPTAFYLCASSTGTVLYQPQHFGDGTRLSIL.

This clone was detected only a few times. The junction does not match germline at one end; this may be a read error. The chain combines TRBV2 with TRBJ2-7; a possible D gene is TRBD1 (5 bases). The CDR3 loop spans 13 amino acids. Germline values: CDR1 SNHLY, CDR2 FYNNEI. Here the CDR3 reads CAISLGHLDEQYF. The CDR3 coding sequence is TGTGCCATCAGTTTGGGGCATCTCGACGAGCAGTACTTC.

This chain links TRBV30 with TRBJ2-7, with D tentatively TRBD1 (5 bases). There are 17 residues in the CDR3. V dropped 0 bases and J dropped 0 bases, with 18 bases sitting between them. The germline V gene has CDR1 GTSNPN and CDR2 SVGIG (reference sequence). The CDR3 DNA follows: TGTGCCTGGAGTGTACCGGGCAGGGTAATTCCCTCCTACGAGCAGTACTTC. This codes for CAWSVPGRVIPSYEQYF.

This clone has more than one count but fewer than ten. The chain is built from TRBV27 and TRBJ2-7; 8 bases map to TRBD2. The CDR3 loop spans 13 amino acids. Germline V gene sequence: CDR1 MNHEY, CDR2 SMNVEV (reference sequence). With V trimmed by 4 bases and J by 7 bases, 6 bases remained unmatched. CDR3 region: CASSSRLACEQYV. The CDR3 region has the DNA TGTGCCAGCAGTTCCCGACTAGCGTGTGAGCAGTACGTC.

This clone was observed a single time. The CDR3 reads CSARVRGQNTEAFF. The CDR3 DNA follows: TGCAGTGCTAGAGTAAGGGGCCAGAACACTGAAGCTTTCTTT. V is TRBV20-1 and J is TRBJ1-1, with D perhaps TRBD1 (5 bases). CDR1 DFQATT and CDR2 SNEGSKA come from the germline V gene (reference sequence). The V end was cut by 1 base, the J end by 1 base, with 10 bases between. CDR3 length: 14 residues.

This chain's CDR3 is CASSYGTLAKNIQYF. For the CDR3, the DNA is TGTGCCAGCAGTTACGGGACATTAGCCAAAAACATTCAGTACTTC. This chain links TRBV28 with TRBJ2-4, with TRBD1 as a possible D gene (6 bases). Trimming removed 4 bases at V and 0 bases at J, with 10 bases between. The CDR3 covers 15 residues. CDR1 is MDHEN, CDR2 SYDVKM, per germline.

This clone has a count of ten or more. The rearrangement uses TRBV4-3 and TRBJ2-7; 7 positions agree with TRBD1. The CDR3 is 16 amino acids. Germline CDR1 reads LGHNA; CDR2 reads YSLEER. The V gene end was trimmed by 0 bases and the J gene end by 4 bases; junction bases not matched to a gene: 9. The CDR3 protein is CASSQEARQGVYEQYF. The CDR3 DNA reads as TGCGCCAGCAGCCAAGAAGCTCGCCAGGGGGTTTACGAGCAGTACTTC.

This clone was counted many times. In nucleotides, the CDR3 is TGCGCCAGCAGCAGGGGGTCTAACTATGGCTACACCTTC. Amino acid sequence: CASSRGSNYGYTF. The rearrangement joins TRBV4-1 to TRBJ1-2; a weak D match, TRBD1 (6 bases). The CDR3 sequence is 13 residues long. The germline V gene encodes CDR1 MGHRA and CDR2 YSYEKL. V was clipped by 5 bases and J by 0 bases, with 7 bases between them.